This entry lists 10 T cell receptor beta chains sequenced from one sample in a study of T cell clonotyping in hematopoietic cell transplantation. Documented time point: recipient sample about 28 days before transplant, after cytoreduction. TCRdb's copy holds only in-frame clones and misses some; the assay was immunoSEQ multiplex PCR. The profile shows about 21,000 clones, roughly 88% of them singletons. The starting material was peripheral blood mononuclear cells, obtained before stem cell transplant. The receptors were gathered from a man aged 18 to 30 with biphenotypic leukemia. Some clones in this sample may be carry-over from other donors' samples.

The genes are TRBV5-1 and TRBJ2-1; 7 bases match TRBD1. This CDR3 has 16 amino acids. V dropped 2 bases and J dropped 8; count of bases not matched to a gene: 13. Germline CDR1 is SGHRS and CDR2 is YFSETQ. The CDR3: CASSLKYGGQDYEQFF. Here the CDR3 DNA reads TGCGCCAGCAGCTTAAAATATGGCGGACAGGATTATGAGCAGTTCTTC.

V is TRBV5-4 and J is TRBJ1-2; no firm D call. CDR1 is SGHNT, CDR2 YYREEE, per germline (reference sequence). The CDR3 has 15 residues. Trimming pared 1 base from V and 0 bases from J, leaving 10 bases between. For the CDR3, the DNA is TGTGCCAGCAGCTTGTTGCAGGCAGCTAACTATGGCTACACCTTC. This gives the protein CASSLLQAANYGYTF.

The chain has TRBV27 and TRBJ1-5; D is ambiguous. Germline V gene data show CDR1 as MNHEY and CDR2 as SMNVEV (reference sequence). Trimming left V 8 bases short and J 7 bases short, with 9 bases between. This CDR3 contains 11 residues. The CDR3 DNA sequence: TGTGCCAGCCCTACTTTCCAGCCCCAGCATTTT. It is translated as CASPTFQPQHF.

The gene calls are TRBV5-4 and TRBJ2-2; 7 nucleotides align to TRBD2. In germline, CDR1 is SGHNT, CDR2 YYREEE (reference sequence). Trimming took 4 bases from V and 4 from J; bases not matched to a gene: 16. The CDR3 totals 18 residues. CDR3 DNA sequence: TGTGCCAGCAGCAAAGCGGGGCCAAGAGGGCTAGCCACCGGGGAGCTGTTTTTT. It codes for CASSKAGPRGLATGELFF.

J is TRBJ1-5 and V is TRBV10-3; the D gene is possibly TRBD1 (6 bases). V was clipped by 8 bases and J by 6 bases, with 14 bases between them. Germline CDR1 ENHRY, CDR2 SYGVKD. This CDR3 comprises 13 residues. The CDR3 coding sequence is TGTGCCATCGGTGGACAGTCGAGTCAGCCCCAGCATTTT. Translated: CAIGGQSSQPQHF.

The genes are TRBV4-1 and TRBJ2-1, with a weak D call TRBD2 (5 bases). CDR1 is MGHRA, CDR2 YSYEKL, per germline. V was pared by 2 bases and J by 6 bases, with 29 bases between. The CDR3 totals 20 residues. CDR3 coding DNA: TGCGCCAGCAGCCAAAGGGTTTTCGCTAGGCGGGTCGGCGCATCCAATGAGCAGTTCTTC. Translating gives CASSQRVFARRVGASNEQFF.

This clone showed up just once. The chain uses TRBV5-1 and TRBJ2-5, with D possibly TRBD1 on 5 matching bases. Trimming stripped 4 bases from V and 0 bases from J, with 10 bases between. The CDR3 contains 14 residues. Looked up from germline, CDR1 is SGHRS and CDR2 is YFSETQ. The CDR3: CASSQTAYQETQYF. The CDR3 bases are TGCGCCAGCAGCCAGACAGCGTACCAAGAGACCCAGTACTTC.

This clone was detected only a few times. The chain uses TRBV4-1 and TRBJ1-2; possibly TRBD1 for D (5 bases). The CDR3 is 15 amino acids. CDR1 MGHRA and CDR2 YSYEKL come from the germline V gene. The V end was cut by 1 base, the J end by 3 bases, with 12 bases between. DNA of the CDR3: TGCGCCAGCAGCCAAGTAGGGCAGGGCTACTATGGCTACACCTTC. It yields the protein CASSQVGQGYYGYTF.

This clone was detected once. The chain carries TRBV5-4 and TRBJ2-7; 12 nucleotides match TRBD2. V was clipped by 4 bases and J by 3 bases; unmatched bases: 8. Germline-derived CDR1 and CDR2 are SGHNT and YYREEE (reference sequence). This CDR3 spans 16 amino acids. The CDR3 region is CASSQSTSGGFYEQYF. The CDR3 nucleotides are TGTGCCAGCAGCCAGTCCACTAGCGGGGGGTTCTACGAGCAGTACTTC.

The chain couples TRBV5-1 to TRBJ1-1; 7 positions match TRBD1. CDR1 is SGHRS and CDR2 is YFSETQ in the germline V gene. The CDR3 is 17 residues long. V lost 4 bases and J lost 1; bases outside the gene matches: 13. This CDR3 reads CASSLEDRVWENTEAFF. In nucleotides, the CDR3 is TGCGCCAGCAGCCTTGAAGACAGGGTGTGGGAGAACACTGAAGCTTTCTTT.